Each of the 17 T cell receptor beta chains below was sequenced from the same sample in a study of cytomegalovirus exposure and HLA in healthy donors. Only in-frame clones appear in the TCRdb table, and some are missing; sequencing was by immunoSEQ multiplex PCR. Among roughly 300,000 clones listed, just over 85% were seen once. What was sequenced was PBMCs. These receptors came from a woman under 30 in good health and CMV-seronegative.

CDR3 in DNA: TGCGCCAGCAGCCAAGATAAGGGGTGGGACACTGAAGCTTTCTTT. Translated: CASSQDKGWDTEAFF. The chain has TRBV4-3 and TRBJ1-1, with D possibly being TRBD1 (5 bases). Germline CDR1 and CDR2: LGHNA and YSLEER. V shed 0 bases and J shed 3 bases, with 11 bases lying between them. This CDR3 comprises 15 residues.

The genes are TRBV28 and TRBJ2-1; TRBD1 matches at 9 bases. Trimming at V came to 4 bases and at J to 7 bases, leaving 8 bases not matched to a gene. Germline V gene lookup returns CDR1 MDHEN and CDR2 SYDVKM. The CDR3 is 15 amino acids. The CDR3 loop is CASSSDRGLGNEQFF. The CDR3 DNA reads as TGTGCCAGCAGTTCGGACAGGGGCCTAGGGAATGAGCAGTTCTTC.

J is TRBJ2-5 and V is TRBV15; 9 bases fit TRBD2. The CDR3 has 14 amino acids. Germline loops: CDR1 LNHNV, CDR2 YYDKDF (reference sequence). Losses at the gene ends were 6 bases for V and 5 bases for J; bases not matched to a gene: 7. The CDR3 nucleotides are TGTGCCACCAGAGCGGGGGGAGAACAGGAGACCCAGTACTTC. It encodes CATRAGGEQETQYF.

CDR3: CASSQEAYGYYEQYF. In DNA form, the CDR3 reads TGCGCCAGCAGCCAAGAGGCGTACGGCTACTATGAGCAGTACTTC. This chain joins TRBV4-3 and TRBJ2-7, with no clear D. Germline V CDR1 and CDR2: LGHNA, YSLEER. Trimming shortened V by 0 bases and J by 7 bases, and 16 bases separated the two germline ends. CDR3 size: 15 residues.

This clone was observed a single time. The V gene is TRBV7-2, the J gene TRBJ1-5, with D perhaps TRBD1 (5 bases). CDR1 is SGHTA and CDR2 is FQGNSA in the germline V gene. Trimming stripped 5 bases from V and 5 bases from J, with 16 bases between. The CDR3 has 15 amino acids. The CDR3: CASSLGGRGDQPQHF. The CDR3, as DNA: TGTGCCAGCAGCCTCGGTGGGAGGGGAGATCAGCCCCAGCATTTT.

This rearrangement joins TRBV27 to TRBJ2-7; tentative D call: TRBD2 (6 bases). The germline V gene encodes CDR1 MNHEY and CDR2 SMNVEV (reference sequence). V lost 8 bases and J lost 11, with 7 bases in between. CDR3 size: 8 residues. The CDR3 coding sequence is TGTGCCAGCGGCGGGGAGTACTTC. Translated, it gives CASGGEYF.

The chain couples TRBV10-3 to TRBJ2-1, with 7 bases lining up with TRBD1. Trimming at V came to 4 bases and at J to 5 bases, leaving 2 bases not matched to a gene. CDR3 length: 13 amino acids. Germline V gene lookup returns CDR1 ENHRY and CDR2 SYGVKD. The CDR3 DNA follows: TGTGCCATCAGTGGGGGACAGAACAATGAGCAGTTCTTC. Translated: CAISGGQNNEQFF.

The V call is TRBV27, the J call TRBJ2-3; TRBD2 matches at 10 bases. Germline loops: CDR1 MNHEY, CDR2 SMNVEV (reference sequence). V trimming: 6 bases; J trimming: 0 bases; junction bases outside the gene matches: 0. This CDR3 contains 14 residues. Here the CDR3 DNA reads TGTGCCAGCAGGACTAGCGGGAGCACAGATACGCAGTATTTT. It codes for CASRTSGSTDTQYF.

This chain links TRBV4-3 with TRBJ2-7; 10 bases align to TRBD1. After removal of 3 bases from V and 2 bases from J, the junction contained 16 bases not matched to a gene. This CDR3 is built from 19 residues. Germline CDR1 is LGHNA and CDR2 is YSLEER. DNA of the CDR3: TGCGCCAGCAGCCAGTCCGGGACAGGGGAGTGGGAGGCTCCCTACGAGCAGTACTTC. Translated, it gives CASSQSGTGEWEAPYEQYF.

The V call is TRBV5-1, the J call TRBJ2-1; a possible D gene is TRBD2 (7 bases). With 4 bases removed from V and 9 bases from J, the gap between germline ends came to 14 bases. CDR3 length: 13 amino acids. Germline values: CDR1 SGHRS, CDR2 YFSETQ. The CDR3 region has the DNA TGCGCCAGCAGCCCCAACAGGGAGGGTGAGCAGTTCTTC. Protein product: CASSPNREGEQFF.

The chain has TRBV28 and TRBJ2-5; no clear D gene. The CDR3 covers 13 residues. Germline CDR1 MDHEN, CDR2 SYDVKM. Trimming cost V 7 bases and J 8 bases, with 17 bases left between them. CDR3 sequence (DNA): TGTGCCAGCACTATGCCTCCCCTAGTCACCCAGTACTTC. Translation gives CASTMPPLVTQYF.

J is TRBJ2-5 and V is TRBV6-5; 9 nucleotides align to TRBD1. Germline CDR1 MNHEY, CDR2 SVGAGI. The CDR3 extends over 15 amino acids. V gave up 9 bases and J gave up 4 bases; unmatched junction bases: 12. CDR3 in amino acids: CARILHRGRIETQYF. The CDR3 nucleotides are TGTGCCAGGATCCTCCACAGGGGGCGCATAGAGACCCAGTACTTC.

This chain links TRBV19 with TRBJ2-7; a weak D match, TRBD2 (7 bases). The CDR3 length is 15 residues. Germline assignment: CDR1 LNHDA and CDR2 SQIVND (reference sequence). Trimming shortened V by 9 bases and J by 4 bases, and 22 bases separated the two germline ends. The CDR3 region is CASTRAGEQGYEQYF. The CDR3 coding sequence is TGTGCCAGCACCCGTGCGGGGGAACAGGGATACGAGCAGTACTTC.

V gene TRBV28 combines with J gene TRBJ2-1; 7 nucleotides align to TRBD2. Germline CDR1 MDHEN, CDR2 SYDVKM. V gave up 3 bases and J gave up 6 bases; unmatched junction bases: 14. This CDR3 comprises 17 residues. CDR3 amino acids: CASSFIYGGRLSNEQFF. DNA for the CDR3: TGTGCCAGCAGTTTTATCTACGGCGGGAGACTTAGCAATGAGCAGTTCTTC.

The J gene is TRBJ2-3, the V gene TRBV28, with D perhaps matching TRBD1 (6 bases). CDR1 and CDR2 (germline): MDHEN, SYDVKM. Trimming took 2 bases from V and 5 from J, leaving 14 bases between them. The CDR3 runs to 15 residues. The CDR3 loop is CASSLIGQGKDTQYF. The DNA of the CDR3 is TGTGCCAGCAGTTTAATCGGCCAGGGGAAAGATACGCAGTATTTT.

The chain employs TRBV19 and TRBJ1-1, with 10 bases aligning to TRBD1. Germline assignment: CDR1 LNHDA and CDR2 SQIVND (reference sequence). Trimming cost V 4 bases and J 6 bases; bases outside gene matches: 5. The CDR3 extends over 14 amino acids. The CDR3 DNA sequence: TGTGCCAGTAGTAAATGGGACAGGGGCTCTGAAGCTTTCTTT. This sequence encodes CASSKWDRGSEAFF.

V usage is TRBV28 and J usage is TRBJ1-1; D not certain. V lost 4 bases, J lost 3 bases, and 6 bases lay in between. Germline V CDR1 and CDR2: MDHEN, SYDVKM. There are 12 residues in the CDR3. The CDR3 nucleotides are TGTGCCAGCAGTTCCTCTTACACTGAAGCTTTCTTT. Protein product: CASSSSYTEAFF.